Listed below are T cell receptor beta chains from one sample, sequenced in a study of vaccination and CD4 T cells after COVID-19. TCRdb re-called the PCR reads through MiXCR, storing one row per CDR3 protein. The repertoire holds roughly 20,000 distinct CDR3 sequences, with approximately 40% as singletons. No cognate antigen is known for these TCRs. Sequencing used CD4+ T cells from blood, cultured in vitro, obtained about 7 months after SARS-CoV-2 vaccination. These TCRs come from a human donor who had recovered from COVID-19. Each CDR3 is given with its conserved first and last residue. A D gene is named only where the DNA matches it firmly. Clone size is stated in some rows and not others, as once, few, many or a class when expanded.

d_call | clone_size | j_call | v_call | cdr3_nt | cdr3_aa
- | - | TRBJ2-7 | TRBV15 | TGTGCCACCAGCAGAGACTCGCCTAGAGCGGGCTCCTACGAGCAGTACTTC | CATSRDSPRAGSYEQYF
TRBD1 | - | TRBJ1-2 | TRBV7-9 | TGTGCCAGCAATGCGGGACAGGGGAACTATGGCTACACCTTC | CASNAGQGNYGYTF
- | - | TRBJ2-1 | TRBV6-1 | TGTGCCAGCGAACAGGGTGGCGGCTCCTACAATGAGCAGTTCTTC | CASEQGGGSYNEQFF
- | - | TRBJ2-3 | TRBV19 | TGTGCCAGTAGTATAAACACAGATACGCAGTATTTT | CASSINTDTQYF
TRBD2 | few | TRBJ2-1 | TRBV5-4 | TGTGCCAGCAGCTTAGAGCGGGAGGGGCAGTTCTTC | CASSLEREGQFF
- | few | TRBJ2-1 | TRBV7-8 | TGTGCCAGCAGCTCGTCCTCCTACAATGAGCAGTTCTTC | CASSSSSYNEQFF
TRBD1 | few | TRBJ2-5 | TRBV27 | TGTGCCAGCAGTTTTTTGGGACAGGGGGGAGAGGCCCAGTACTTC | CASSFLGQGGEAQYF
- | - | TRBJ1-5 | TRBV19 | TGTGCCAGTAGTACCCGACAGAGTAATCAGCCCCAGCATTTT | CASSTRQSNQPQHF
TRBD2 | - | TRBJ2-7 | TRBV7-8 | TGTGCCAGCATCCCTCTAGCGGGAGGCCGTTGGCGCGAGCAGTACTTC | CASIPLAGGRWREQYF
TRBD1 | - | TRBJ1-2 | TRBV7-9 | TGTGCCAGCAGCACTTTACGATCGCGGACAGGGACCTATGGCTACACCTTC | CASSTLRSRTGTYGYTF
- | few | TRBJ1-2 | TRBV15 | TGTGCCACCAGCAGCCTAGATCGGGCGAACTATGGCTACACCTTC | CATSSLDRANYGYTF
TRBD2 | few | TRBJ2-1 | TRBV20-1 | TGCAGTGCTAGAGATGGTAGCGGGAGGAGGATAAATGAGCAGTTCTTC | CSARDGSGRRINEQFF
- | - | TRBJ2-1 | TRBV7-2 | TGTGCCAGCAGCTTAGGTCTAGCGAGAAACAATGAGCAGTTCTTC | CASSLGLARNNEQFF
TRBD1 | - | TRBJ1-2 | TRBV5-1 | TGCGCCAGCAGCAGGTCGACAGGGGTCGGATATGGCTACACCTTC | CASSRSTGVGYGYTF
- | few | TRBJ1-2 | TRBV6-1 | TGTGCCAGCAGTGCAAGAACTTACGGCTACACCTTC | CASSARTYGYTF
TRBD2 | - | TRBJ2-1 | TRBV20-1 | TGCAGTGCTAAGAGCGGGGGCCGCTCCTACAATGAGCAGTTCTTC | CSAKSGGRSYNEQFF
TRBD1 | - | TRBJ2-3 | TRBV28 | TGTGCCAGCACCCCAGGGGGCCGTAGCACAGATACGCAGTATTTT | CASTPGGRSTDTQYF
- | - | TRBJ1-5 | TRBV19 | TGTGCCAGTAGTATAGGGGGCAGGCACCAGCCCCAGCATTTT | CASSIGGRHQPQHF
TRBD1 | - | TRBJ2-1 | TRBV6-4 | TGTGCCAGCAGTTTACAGGGGGCGGTCGATGAGCAGTTCTTC | CASSLQGAVDEQFF
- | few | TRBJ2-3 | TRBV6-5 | TGTGCCAGCAGTTACAGGGAACGGGGCACAGATACGCAGTATTTT | CASSYRERGTDTQYF
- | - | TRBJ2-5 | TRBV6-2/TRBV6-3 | TGTGCCAGCAGTTACGGTGGAGAGACCCAGTACTTC | CASSYGGETQYF
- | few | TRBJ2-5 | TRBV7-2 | TGTGCCAGCAGTGTCAATAGCCGGCAAGAGACCCAGTACTTC | CASSVNSRQETQYF
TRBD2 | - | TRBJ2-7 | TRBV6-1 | TGTGCCAGCAGCGGACTAGCGGGATACTACGAGCAGTACTTC | CASSGLAGYYEQYF
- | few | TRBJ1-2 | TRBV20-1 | TGCAGTGCATGCCCGGGCCCCTATGGCTACACCTTC | CSACPGPYGYTF
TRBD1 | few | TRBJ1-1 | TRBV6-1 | TGTGCCAGCAACCCCTGGACAGGGAGCACTGAAGCTTTCTTT | CASNPWTGSTEAFF
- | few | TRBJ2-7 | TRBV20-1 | TGCAGTGCCCGACTACCCGTCTCCTACGAGCAGTACTTC | CSARLPVSYEQYF
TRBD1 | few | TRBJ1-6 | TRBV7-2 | TGTGCCAGCAGCTTAGACAGGGGGCTTAATTCACCCCTCCACTTT | CASSLDRGLNSPLHF
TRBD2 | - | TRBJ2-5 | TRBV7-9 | TGTGCCAGCAGCTTTGGAACTAGCGGGACCGGAGAGACCCAGTACTTC | CASSFGTSGTGETQYF
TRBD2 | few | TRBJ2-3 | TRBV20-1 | TGCAGTGCTATATCTAGCGGGGTGCGCACAGATACGCAGTATTTT | CSAISSGVRTDTQYF
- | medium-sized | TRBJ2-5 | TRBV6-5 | TGTGCCAGCAGCTCCTCGGACCTTGACGAGACCCAGTACTTC | CASSSSDLDETQYF
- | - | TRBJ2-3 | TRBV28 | TGTGCCAGCAGTTTATTGGCTGATACGCAGTATTTT | CASSLLADTQYF
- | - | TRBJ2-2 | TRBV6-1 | TGTGCCACCCTCTTGACTCTGGGTACCACCGGGGAGCTGTTTTTT | CATLLTLGTTGELFF
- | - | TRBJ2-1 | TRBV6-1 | TGTGCCAGCAGTGGACAGGCCGGTGATGAGCAGTTCTTC | CASSGQAGDEQFF